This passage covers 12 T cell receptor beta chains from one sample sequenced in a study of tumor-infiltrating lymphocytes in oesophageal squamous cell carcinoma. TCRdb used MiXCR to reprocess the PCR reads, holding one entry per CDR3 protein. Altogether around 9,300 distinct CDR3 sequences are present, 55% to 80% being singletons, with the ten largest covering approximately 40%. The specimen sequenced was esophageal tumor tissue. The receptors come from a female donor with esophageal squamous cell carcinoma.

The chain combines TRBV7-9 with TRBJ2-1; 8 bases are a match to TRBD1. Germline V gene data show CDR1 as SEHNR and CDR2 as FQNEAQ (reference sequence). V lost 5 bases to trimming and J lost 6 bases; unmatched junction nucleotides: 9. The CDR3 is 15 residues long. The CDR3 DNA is TGTGCCAGCAGCCCCAGACAGGGGTCCAGCAATGAGCAGTTCTTC. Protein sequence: CASSPRQGSSNEQFF.

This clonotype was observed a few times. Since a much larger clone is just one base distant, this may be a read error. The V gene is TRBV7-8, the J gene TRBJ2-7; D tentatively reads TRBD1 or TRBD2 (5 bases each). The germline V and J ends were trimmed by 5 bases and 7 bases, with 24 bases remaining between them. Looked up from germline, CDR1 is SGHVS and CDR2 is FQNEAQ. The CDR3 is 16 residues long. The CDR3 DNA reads TGTGCCAGCAGCCGGGACGGTCAGAGCTCCTACAATGAGCAGTACTTC. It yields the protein CASSRDGQSSYNEQYF.

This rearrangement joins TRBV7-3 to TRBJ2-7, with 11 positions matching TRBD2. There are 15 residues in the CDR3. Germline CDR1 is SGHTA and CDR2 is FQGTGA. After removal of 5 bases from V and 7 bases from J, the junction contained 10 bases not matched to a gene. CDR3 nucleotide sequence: TGTGCCAGCAGCCCTCAACTTACTAGCGGGGGTGAGCAGTACTTC. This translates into CASSPQLTSGGEQYF.

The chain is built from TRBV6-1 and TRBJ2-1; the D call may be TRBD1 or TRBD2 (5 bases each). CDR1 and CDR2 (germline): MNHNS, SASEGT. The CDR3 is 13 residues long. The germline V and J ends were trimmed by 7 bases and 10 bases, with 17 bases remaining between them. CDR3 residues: CASTSWGSEEQFF. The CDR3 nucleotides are TGTGCCAGCACCTCGTGGGGGTCCGAGGAGCAGTTCTTC.

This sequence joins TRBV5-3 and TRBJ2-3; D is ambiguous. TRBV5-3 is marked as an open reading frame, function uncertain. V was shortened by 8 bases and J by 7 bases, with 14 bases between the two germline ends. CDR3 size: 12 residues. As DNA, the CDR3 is TGTGCCAGCAGCCCGGACCGTTATACGCAGTATTTT. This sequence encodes CASSPDRYTQYF.

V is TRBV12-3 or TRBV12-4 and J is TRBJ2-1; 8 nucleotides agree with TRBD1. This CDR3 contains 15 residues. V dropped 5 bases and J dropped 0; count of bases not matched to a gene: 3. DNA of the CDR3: TGTGCCAGCAGTCTTACAGGGGGCTCCTACAATGAGCAGTTCTTC. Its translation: CASSLTGGSYNEQFF.

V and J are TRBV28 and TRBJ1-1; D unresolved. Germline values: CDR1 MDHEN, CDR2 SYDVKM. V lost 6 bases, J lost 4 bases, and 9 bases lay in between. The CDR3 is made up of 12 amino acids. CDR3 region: CASSIMSTEAFF. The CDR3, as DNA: TGTGCCAGCAGCATTATGAGCACTGAAGCTTTCTTT.

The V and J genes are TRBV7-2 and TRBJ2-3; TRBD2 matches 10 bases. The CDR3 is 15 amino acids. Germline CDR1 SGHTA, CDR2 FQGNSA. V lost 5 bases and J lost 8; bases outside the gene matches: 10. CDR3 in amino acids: CASSPLAGVVGTQYF. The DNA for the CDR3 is TGTGCCAGCAGCCCCCTAGCGGGAGTGGTTGGTACGCAGTATTTT.

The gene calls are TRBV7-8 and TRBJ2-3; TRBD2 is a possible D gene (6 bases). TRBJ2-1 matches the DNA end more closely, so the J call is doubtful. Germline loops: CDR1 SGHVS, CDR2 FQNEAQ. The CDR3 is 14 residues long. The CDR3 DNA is TGTGCCAGCAGCTTAACGGGAGTATACAATGAGCAGTTCTTC. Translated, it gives CASSLTGVYNEQFF.

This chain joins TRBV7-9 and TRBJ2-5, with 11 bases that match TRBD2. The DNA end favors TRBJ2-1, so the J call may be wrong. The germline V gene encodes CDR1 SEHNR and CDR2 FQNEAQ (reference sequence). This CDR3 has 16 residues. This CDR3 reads CASAPDSGGGNNEQFF. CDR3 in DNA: TGTGCCAGCGCCCCGGATAGCGGGGGGGGAAACAATGAGCAGTTCTTC.

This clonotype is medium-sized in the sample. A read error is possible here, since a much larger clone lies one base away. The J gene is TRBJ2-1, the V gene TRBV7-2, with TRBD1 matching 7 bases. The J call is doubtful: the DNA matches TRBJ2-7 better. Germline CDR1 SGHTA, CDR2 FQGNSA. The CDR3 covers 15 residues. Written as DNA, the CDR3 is TGTGCCAGCAGCTTAGGGGGACAGACCTACAATGAGCAGTACTTC. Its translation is CASSLGGQTYNEQYF.

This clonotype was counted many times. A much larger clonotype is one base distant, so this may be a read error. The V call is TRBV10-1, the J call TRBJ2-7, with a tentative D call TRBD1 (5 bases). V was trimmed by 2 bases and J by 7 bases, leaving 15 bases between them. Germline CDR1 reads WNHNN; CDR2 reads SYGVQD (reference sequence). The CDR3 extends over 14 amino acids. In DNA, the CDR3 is TGCGCCAGCAGTGAGGCCCAGGGTGAACATGAGCAGTACTTC. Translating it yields CASSEAQGEHEQYF.